These 17 T cell receptor beta chains were sequenced from one sample in a study of Ad26.COV2.S vaccination and SARS-CoV-2 variants. The data were produced by immunoSEQ multiplex PCR, yet TCRdb's version contains in-frame clones alone and is incomplete. Of 400,000 to 450,000 clones listed, approximately 92% are singletons. The treatment is: about 20 received Ad26.COV2.S at low or high dose, single or two shots; several received placebo; per-sample allocation not given. Specimen acquisition occurred on day 63 following the initial vaccine or placebo injection. Here the sequenced sample was peripheral blood, taken in a trial of Ad26.COV2.S vaccine versus placebo. The source of these receptors is a person aged 18 to 59 who received the Ad26.COV2.S COVID-19 vaccine or a placebo.

The chain is built from TRBV30 and TRBJ2-2, with D possibly matching TRBD2 (5 bases). From germline, CDR1 is GTSNPN and CDR2 SVGIG (reference sequence). V was clipped by 4 bases and J by 3 bases, with 9 bases between them. The CDR3 sequence is 13 residues long. CDR3 nucleotides: TGTGCCTGGATTAGGGAGTACACCGGGGAGCTGTTTTTT. Protein: CAWIREYTGELFF.

This chain joins TRBV10-3 and TRBJ2-5; D is unclear. The CDR3 length is 13 residues. Trimming took off 4 bases at V and 5 bases at J, with 11 bases between the two ends. CDR1 ENHRY and CDR2 SYGVKD come from the germline V gene. The CDR3 DNA reads TGTGCCATCAGTGCCGCAAAGGCCGAGACCCAGTACTTC. This translates into CAISAAKAETQYF.

The genes are TRBV27 and TRBJ2-7; D is possibly TRBD2 (6 bases). This CDR3 comprises 14 residues. V lost 2 bases, J lost 4 bases, and 12 bases lay in between. Germline CDR1 MNHEY, CDR2 SMNVEV (reference sequence). CDR3 nucleotides: TGTGCCAGCAGTTTAGCGGGATGGACTTACGAGCAGTACTTC. Translating gives CASSLAGWTYEQYF.

The chain links TRBV15 to TRBJ1-5; TRBD1 might be the D (5 bases). The CDR3 contains 15 residues. The V gene's germline CDR1 is LNHNV and CDR2 YYDKDF (reference sequence). V was trimmed by 5 bases and J by 0 bases, leaving 11 bases between them. Here the CDR3 reads CATSQQVNSNQPQHF. CDR3 bases: TGTGCCACCAGCCAACAGGTTAATAGCAATCAGCCCCAGCATTTT.

The J gene is TRBJ2-5, the V gene TRBV30, with 8 bases identical to TRBD2. This CDR3 is built from 15 residues. Germline-derived CDR1 and CDR2 are GTSNPN and SVGIG (reference sequence). The J segment lost 5 bases and the V segment lost 1 base, leaving 9 bases of the junction unmatched. The chain's CDR3 is CAWSGAAGVGETQYF. CDR3 coding DNA: TGTGCCTGGAGTGGGGCAGCGGGAGTTGGGGAGACCCAGTACTTC.

The chain recombines TRBV9 with TRBJ2-1, with D perhaps matching TRBD2 (6 bases). The CDR3 covers 15 residues. In germline, CDR1 is SGDLS, CDR2 YYNGEE. V was cut by 4 bases and J by 10 bases, with 21 bases left in between. DNA for the CDR3: TGTGCCAGCAGCTCCCGGGACTCCCCGTCGGAAGAGCAGTTCTTC. It yields the protein CASSSRDSPSEEQFF.

V usage is TRBV19 and J usage is TRBJ1-6; TRBD1 matches at 9 bases. Looked up from germline, CDR1 is LNHDA and CDR2 is SQIVND (reference sequence). With V trimmed by 6 bases and J by 7 bases, 10 bases remained unmatched. There are 16 residues in the CDR3. CDR3 amino acids: CASRTGGTLWNSPLHF. CDR3 coding DNA: TGTGCCAGTAGGACAGGGGGAACACTTTGGAATTCACCCCTCCACTTT.

This chain uses TRBV29-1 with TRBJ2-1; D possibly matches TRBD1 or TRBD2 (5 bases each). CDR1 is SQVTM, CDR2 ANQGSEA, per germline. The V end was cut by 4 bases, the J end by 6 bases, with 13 bases between. This CDR3 has 13 residues. The CDR3: CSVVGGVPNEQFF. The CDR3 DNA is TGCAGCGTTGTTGGGGGAGTCCCCAATGAGCAGTTCTTC.

This sequence joins TRBV29-1 and TRBJ2-5; TRBD1 aligns across 9 bases. The ends lost 6 bases at V and 5 bases at J; junction bases unmatched: 7. The CDR3 extends over 13 amino acids. Germline values: CDR1 SQVTM, CDR2 ANQGSEA. The CDR3 protein is CSVGQGALETQYF. Written as DNA, the CDR3 is TGCAGCGTGGGACAGGGCGCTCTGGAGACCCAGTACTTC.

This clone was observed once. CDR3 residues: CASSLKAVPGGFYGYTF. CDR3 sequence (DNA): TGTGCCAGCAGCTTGAAGGCTGTGCCAGGGGGGTTCTATGGCTACACCTTC. The V and J genes are TRBV27 and TRBJ1-2; TRBD1 agrees at 7 bases. The CDR3 spans 17 residues. Looked up from germline, CDR1 is MNHEY and CDR2 is SMNVEV (reference sequence). The V gene end was trimmed by 6 bases and the J gene end by 4 bases; junction bases not matched to a gene: 17.

The chain recombines TRBV19 with TRBJ1-4, with no clear D. V was clipped by 3 bases and J by 6 bases, with 8 bases between them. CDR1 is LNHDA and CDR2 is SQIVND in the germline V gene (reference sequence). The CDR3 length is 13 residues. The CDR3 DNA reads TGTGCCAGTAGTATCCGGGCCGATGAAAAACTGTTTTTT. It encodes CASSIRADEKLFF.

The chain is built from TRBV4-2 and TRBJ2-7; D not resolved. V was trimmed by 0 bases and J by 5 bases, leaving 11 bases between them. Germline CDR1 is LGHNA and CDR2 is YNFKEQ. The CDR3 runs to 14 residues. The chain's CDR3 is CASSQDTLTHEQYF. CDR3 DNA: TGTGCCAGCAGCCAAGATACACTGACACACGAGCAGTACTTC.

V usage is TRBV11-3 and J usage is TRBJ2-2; D gene ambiguous. This CDR3 comprises 9 residues. Looked up from germline, CDR1 is SGHNT and CDR2 is YENEEA. The ends were cut back, 11 bases at V and 8 bases at J, with 6 bases in the middle. The CDR3 region is CAPRGELFF. As DNA, the CDR3 is TGTGCCCCACGTGGGGAGCTGTTTTTT.

The chain recombines TRBV4-3 with TRBJ2-1; 12 nucleotides align to TRBD2. V dropped 2 bases and J dropped 8; count of bases not matched to a gene: 4. CDR1 is LGHNA and CDR2 is YSLEER in the germline V gene. The CDR3 has 15 residues. Here the CDR3 DNA reads TGCGCCAGCAGCCAAAGGCTAGCGGGAGGGGATGAGCAGTTCTTC. Amino acids: CASSQRLAGGDEQFF.

The V gene is TRBV12-3 or TRBV12-4, the J gene TRBJ1-2; D gene uncertain. V lost 5 bases to trimming and J lost 4 bases, with 11 bases between them. The CDR3 runs 13 residues. The CDR3: CASSHGSAYGYTF. CDR3 nucleotide sequence: TGTGCCAGCAGTCACGGATCGGCCTATGGCTACACCTTC.

V gene TRBV7-8 combines with J gene TRBJ2-1; 7 bases are a match to TRBD1. V gave up 5 bases and J gave up 5 bases; unmatched junction bases: 9. The CDR3 runs to 15 residues. The germline CDR1 and CDR2 sequences are SGHVS and FQNEAQ. CDR3 loop: CASSQNSQGNNEQFF. CDR3 DNA: TGTGCCAGCAGCCAAAATTCACAGGGGAACAATGAGCAGTTCTTC.

This clone was seen just once. J is TRBJ1-2 and V is TRBV12-3 or TRBV12-4; TRBD1 might be the D (5 bases). V was cut by 6 bases and J by 6 bases, with 14 bases left in between. The CDR3 loop spans 13 amino acids. The CDR3: CASSPGRTNGYTF. The CDR3 DNA reads as TGTGCCAGCAGCCCGGGACGGACAAATGGCTACACCTTC.